This record concerns one T cell receptor beta chain sequence. Its target antigen remains unknown. Per-base quality was not reported, and no clone a single base away is much larger than it. The data were taken from a study of graft-versus-host responses after intestinal transplantation (dated by TCRdb to 2020 to 2023). Background for the entire study: Recipients received multivisceral, liver-intestinal, or isolated intestinal transplants. Anti-thymocyte globulin induction was given to all recipients, followed by maintenance tacrolimus and steroids for around three years. Bulk TCR-beta CDR3 sequencing was used to track graft-versus-host and host-versus-graft alloreactive T cell clones in the graft, circulation and bone marrow after intestinal transplantation. To identify alloreactive clones, pre-transplant mixed lymphocyte reaction products were sequenced and compared with unstimulated pre-transplant donor and recipient T cells. A cohort of about 26 intestinal transplant recipients, including one retransplant, was enrolled, and 3 patients lacking pretransplant specimens were excluded. A peak of at least 4% donor T cells among recipient peripheral blood mononuclear cells was the definition used for donor T cell macrochimerism. Instead of going to the commercial service, samples from three later patients were sequenced in-house on an Illumina MiSeq and processed with MiXCR. What the work shows at the level of the full study, not this receptor alone: Early after transplant, peak levels of circulating GvH clones were associated with declines in HvG clones. GvH clones were detected in recipient bone marrow, and some of these GvH clones were observed earlier in ileal mucosa or blood, consistent with an intestinal mucosal origin. The conclusions were limited by the relatively low number and heterogeneity of the intestinal transplant patients. In the allografts of patients with donor T cell macrochimerism, GvH to HvG T cell clonal ratios were high.

The library was produced with the immunoSEQ multiplex PCR assay. For most patients, genomic DNA was subjected to high-throughput TCR-beta CDR3 sequencing by Adaptive Biotechnologies. The authors processed their data as follows. TCR sequencing data were retrieved from Adaptive's ImmunoSEQ software for more than 15 patients, whereas a few other patients were processed with MiXCR and VDJtools. Because the origin of CDR3 nucleotide sequences shared between donor and recipient could not be assigned, those sequences were removed. To be classed as alloreactive, a clone needed at least 2-fold expansion over unstimulated cells and a minimum CFSE-low frequency of 0.002% (template counts) or 0.001% (read counts). Mappable clones were those detected in sequenced pre-transplant spleen, lymph node, or MLR CFSE-low populations of the donor or recipient. The cumulative frequency of alloreactive clones was calculated as a percentage of all sequences, weighted by copy number. TCRdb limited this immuneACCESS table to in-frame rearrangements with V and J called. A share of clones is missing; checked studies link under half to unresolved V genes, and the rest is unexplained. Clonal size and the V and J genes are those of that table, whereas D and trimming came from the DNA. The sample table holds about 29,000 clones, of which nearly 90% were seen once. The top ten clonotypes cover under 14% of the sample.

In the first month after transplant, blood samples were collected up to 4 times, and after that at least monthly when available. The CDR3 measures 15 amino acids from cysteine to phenylalanine. Only the CDR3 region is kept as DNA, spanning 45 bases read in frame from base 1. A distance of 15 bases separates the germline ends of V and J, which lose 9 bases and 0 bases respectively. From a lookup of the germline V gene (reference sequence), CDR1 and CDR2 are SGHAT and FQDESV. Sequenced here: PBMCs, sampled around 480 days after intestinal transplantation. This receptor was identified in a human patient who received an intestinal transplant, so some T cells may come from the graft donor. The rearranged segments are TRBV11-1 and TRBJ1-3, with TRBD1 as a weak D call on 6 bases. The nucleotides are TGTGCCAGAAGTGGACAGTCTAGCTCTGGAAACACCATATATTTT. This gives the protein CARSGQSSSGNTIYF.